This TCR beta chain is drawn from a study of blood T cell repertoires in COVID-19. Profiled with immunoSEQ multiplex PCR; TCRdb holds only in-frame clones, not every one. The sample holds roughly 280,000 clones, 87% seen once. Germline V gene sequence: CDR1 SGDLS, CDR2 YYNGEE. The CDR3 has 17 residues. V was pared by 3 bases and J by 0 bases, with 16 bases between. The clonotype originates from a woman aged 50 to 60 who had recovered from COVID-19. Sequenced material: peripheral blood. This sequence joins TRBV9 and TRBJ1-3, with D hard to call. As DNA, the CDR3 is TGTGCCAGCAGCGACTCCTGGACTTCCCTCTCTGGAAACACCATATATTTT. This translates into CASSDSWTSLSGNTIYF.